Given below is one T cell receptor beta chain in context. V was shortened by 4 bases and J by 7 bases, with 11 bases between the two germline ends. The CDR3 spans 12 residues. The germline CDR1 and CDR2 sequences are SGHAT and FQNNGV. TCRdb re-clonotyped the PCR reads via MiXCR. This repertoire shows approximately 13,000 clones, roughly a quarter found once; its top ten account for roughly 59%. This specimen belongs to a study of metastatic and nonmetastatic thyroid tumors. All patients were untreated before thyroid surgery. The chain joins TRBV11-2 to TRBJ2-7, with D perhaps being TRBD1 or TRBD2 (5 bases each). The source material was blood. The clonotype comes from a male donor with papillary thyroid cancer or a benign thyroid nodule (not recorded which). Some clones in this sample may be carry-over from other donors' samples. The CDR3 DNA is TGTGCCAGCAGCTCACTTTGGGGGGAGCAGTACTTC. Its protein product is CASSSLWGEQYF.